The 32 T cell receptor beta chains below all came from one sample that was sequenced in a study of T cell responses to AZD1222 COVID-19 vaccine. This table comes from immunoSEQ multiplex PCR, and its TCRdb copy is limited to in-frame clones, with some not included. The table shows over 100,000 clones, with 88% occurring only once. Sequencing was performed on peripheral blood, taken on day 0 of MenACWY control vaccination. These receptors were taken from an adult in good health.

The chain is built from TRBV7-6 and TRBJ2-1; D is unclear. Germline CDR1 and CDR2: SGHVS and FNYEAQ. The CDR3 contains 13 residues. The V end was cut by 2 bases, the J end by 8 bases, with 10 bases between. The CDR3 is CASSLSVGDEQFF. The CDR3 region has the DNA TGTGCCAGCAGCTTAAGTGTTGGCGATGAGCAGTTCTTC.

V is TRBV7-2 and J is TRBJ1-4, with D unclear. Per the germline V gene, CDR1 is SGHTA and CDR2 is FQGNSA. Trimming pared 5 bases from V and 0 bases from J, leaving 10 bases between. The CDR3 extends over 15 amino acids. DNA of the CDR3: TGTGCCAGCAGCGTAAGCTACGCAACTAATGAAAAACTGTTTTTT. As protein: CASSVSYATNEKLFF.

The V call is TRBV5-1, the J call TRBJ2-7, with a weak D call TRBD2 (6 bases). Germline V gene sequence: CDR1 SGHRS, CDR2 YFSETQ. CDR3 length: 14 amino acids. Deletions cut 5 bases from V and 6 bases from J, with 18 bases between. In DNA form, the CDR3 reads TGCGCCAGCAGAATCGAGGGAGGTGGGTCCGAGCAGTACTTC. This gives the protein CASRIEGGGSEQYF. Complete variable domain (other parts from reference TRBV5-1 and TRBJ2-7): KAGVTQTPRYLIKTRGQQVTLSCSPISGHRSVSWYQQTPGQGLQFLFEYFSETQRNKGNFPGRFSGRQFSNSRSEMNVSTLELGDSALYLCASRIEGGGSEQYFGPGTRLTVT.

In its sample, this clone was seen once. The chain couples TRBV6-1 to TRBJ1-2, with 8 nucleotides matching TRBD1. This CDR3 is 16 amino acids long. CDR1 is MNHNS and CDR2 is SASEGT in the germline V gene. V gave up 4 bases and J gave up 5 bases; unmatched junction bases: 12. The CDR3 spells CASSGAYGQGLYGYTF. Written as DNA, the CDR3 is TGTGCCAGCAGTGGGGCCTACGGACAGGGATTGTATGGCTACACCTTC.

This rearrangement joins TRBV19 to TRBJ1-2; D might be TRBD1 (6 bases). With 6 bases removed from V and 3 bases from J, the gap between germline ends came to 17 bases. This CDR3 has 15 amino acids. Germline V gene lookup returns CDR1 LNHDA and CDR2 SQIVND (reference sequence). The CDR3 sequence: CASRRLDSSYYGYTF. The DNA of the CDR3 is TGTGCCAGTAGGCGCTTGGACAGTTCCTACTATGGCTACACCTTC.

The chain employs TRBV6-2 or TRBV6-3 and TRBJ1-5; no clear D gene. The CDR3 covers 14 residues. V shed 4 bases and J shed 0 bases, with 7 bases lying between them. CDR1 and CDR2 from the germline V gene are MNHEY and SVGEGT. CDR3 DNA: TGTGCCAGCAGTTCCCCTTATAGCAATCAGCCCCAGCATTTT. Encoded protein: CASSSPYSNQPQHF.

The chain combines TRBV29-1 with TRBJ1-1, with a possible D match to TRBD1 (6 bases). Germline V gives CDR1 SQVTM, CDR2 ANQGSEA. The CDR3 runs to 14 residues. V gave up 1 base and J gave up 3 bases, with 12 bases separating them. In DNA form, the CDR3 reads TGCAGCGTTGAAGTTGGGGGGGCGGACACTGAAGCTTTCTTT. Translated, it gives CSVEVGGADTEAFF.

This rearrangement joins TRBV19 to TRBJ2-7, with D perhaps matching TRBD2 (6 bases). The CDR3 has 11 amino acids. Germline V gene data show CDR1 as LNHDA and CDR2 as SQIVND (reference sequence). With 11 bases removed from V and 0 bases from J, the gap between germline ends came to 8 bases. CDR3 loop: CAPSDSYEQYF. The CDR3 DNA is TGTGCCCCTAGCGACTCCTACGAGCAGTACTTC.

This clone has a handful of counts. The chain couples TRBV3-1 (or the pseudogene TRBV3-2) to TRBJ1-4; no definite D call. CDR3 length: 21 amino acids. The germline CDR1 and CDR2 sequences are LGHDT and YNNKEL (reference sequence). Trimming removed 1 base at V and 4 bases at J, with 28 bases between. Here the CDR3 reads CASSQASGQPGSSSGNEKLFF. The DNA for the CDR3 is TGTGCCAGCAGCCAAGCTTCCGGGCAGCCCGGATCCTCTTCGGGTAATGAAAAACTGTTTTTT.

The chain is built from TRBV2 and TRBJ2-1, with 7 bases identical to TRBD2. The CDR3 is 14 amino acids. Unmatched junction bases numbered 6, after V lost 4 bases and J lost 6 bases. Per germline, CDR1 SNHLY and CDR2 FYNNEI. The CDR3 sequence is CASSVVASGNEQFF. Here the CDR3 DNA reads TGTGCCAGCAGTGTTGTGGCTAGCGGCAATGAGCAGTTCTTC.

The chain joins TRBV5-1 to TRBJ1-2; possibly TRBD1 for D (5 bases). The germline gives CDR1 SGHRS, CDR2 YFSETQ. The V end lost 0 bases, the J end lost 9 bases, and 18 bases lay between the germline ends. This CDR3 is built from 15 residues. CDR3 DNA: TGCGCCAGCAGCTTGGTTCCAGGGCGTCTCCAGAGCTACACCTTC. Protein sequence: CASSLVPGRLQSYTF.

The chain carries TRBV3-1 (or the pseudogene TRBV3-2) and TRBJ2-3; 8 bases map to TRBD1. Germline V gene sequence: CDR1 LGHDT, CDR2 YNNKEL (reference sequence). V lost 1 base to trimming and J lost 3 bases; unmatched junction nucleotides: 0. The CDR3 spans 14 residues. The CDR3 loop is CASSQGTGTDTQYF. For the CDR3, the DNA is TGTGCCAGCAGCCAAGGGACAGGGACAGATACGCAGTATTTT.

The CDR3 reads CASSVDQFEAFF. The CDR3 DNA reads TGTGCCAGCAGCGTGGATCAGTTTGAAGCTTTCTTT. V usage is TRBV7-9 and J usage is TRBJ1-1; no clear D. Per germline, CDR1 SEHNR and CDR2 FQNEAQ (reference sequence). This CDR3 has 12 residues. Deletions cut 5 bases from V and 7 bases from J, with 11 bases between.

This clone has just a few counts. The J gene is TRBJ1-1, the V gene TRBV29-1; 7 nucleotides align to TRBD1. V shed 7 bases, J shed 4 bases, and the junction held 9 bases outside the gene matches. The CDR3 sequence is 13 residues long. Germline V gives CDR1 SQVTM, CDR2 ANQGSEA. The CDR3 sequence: CSGVRGPGTEAFF. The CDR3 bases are TGCAGCGGGGTGAGGGGGCCGGGCACTGAAGCTTTCTTT.

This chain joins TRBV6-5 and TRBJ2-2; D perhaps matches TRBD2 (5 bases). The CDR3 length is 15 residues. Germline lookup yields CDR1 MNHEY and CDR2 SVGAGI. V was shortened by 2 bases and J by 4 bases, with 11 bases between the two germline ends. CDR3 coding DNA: TGTGCCAGCAGTTACGATATCCGGGGCACCGGGGAGCTGTTTTTT. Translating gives CASSYDIRGTGELFF.

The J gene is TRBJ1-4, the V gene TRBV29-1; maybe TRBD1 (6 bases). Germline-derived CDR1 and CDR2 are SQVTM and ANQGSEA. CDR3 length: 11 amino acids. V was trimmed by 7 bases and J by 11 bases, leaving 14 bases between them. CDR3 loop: CSAGGGGKLFF. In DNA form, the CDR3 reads TGCAGCGCCGGAGGGGGGGGGAAACTGTTTTTT.

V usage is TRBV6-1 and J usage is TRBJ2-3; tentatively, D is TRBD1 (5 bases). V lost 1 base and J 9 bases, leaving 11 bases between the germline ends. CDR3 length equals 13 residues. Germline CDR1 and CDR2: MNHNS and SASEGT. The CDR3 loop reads CASSEGGRATQYF. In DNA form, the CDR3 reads TGTGCCAGCAGTGAAGGAGGCAGGGCGACGCAGTATTTT.

This CDR3 reads CAWTLGAGDYNEQFF. The CDR3 region has the DNA TGTGCCTGGACCCTAGGAGCGGGGGACTACAATGAGCAGTTCTTC. The chain has TRBV30 and TRBJ2-1, with 8 bases identical to TRBD2. Germline CDR1 is GTSNPN and CDR2 is SVGIG (reference sequence). There are 15 residues in the CDR3. The V and J ends lost 4 bases and 3 bases, in that order; junction bases with no gene match: 8. Full variable domain (outside the CDR3, taken from reference TRBV30 and TRBJ2-1): SQTIHQWPATLVQPVGSPLSLECTVEGTSNPNLYWYRQAAGRGLQLLFYSVGIGQISSEVPQNLSASRPQDRQFILSSKKLLLSDSGFYLCAWTLGAGDYNEQFFGPGTRLTVL.

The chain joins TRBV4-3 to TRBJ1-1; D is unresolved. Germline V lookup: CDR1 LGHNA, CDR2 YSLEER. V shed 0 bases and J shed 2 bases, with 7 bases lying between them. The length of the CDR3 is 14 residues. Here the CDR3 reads CASSQDRRNTEAFF. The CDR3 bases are TGCGCCAGCAGCCAAGATCGTAGAAACACTGAAGCTTTCTTT.

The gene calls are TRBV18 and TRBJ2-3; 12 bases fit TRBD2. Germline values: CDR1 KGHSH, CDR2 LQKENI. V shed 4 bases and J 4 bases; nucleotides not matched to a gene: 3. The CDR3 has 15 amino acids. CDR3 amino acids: CASSRLAGGPDTQYF. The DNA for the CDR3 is TGTGCCAGCTCACGGCTAGCGGGGGGGCCAGATACGCAGTATTTT.

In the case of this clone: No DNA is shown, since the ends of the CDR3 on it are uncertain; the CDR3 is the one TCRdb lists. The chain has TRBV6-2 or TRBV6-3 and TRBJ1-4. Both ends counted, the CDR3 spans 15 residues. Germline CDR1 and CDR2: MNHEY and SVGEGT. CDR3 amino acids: CASSSSIATNEKLFF.

The CDR3, as DNA: TGCGCCAGCAGCTTGGTGCCCTTAGGGGGGGGACTCACCTACGAGCAGTACTTC. Amino acids: CASSLVPLGGGLTYEQYF. The chain couples TRBV5-1 to TRBJ2-7; a weak D match, TRBD2 (7 bases). Deletions cut 0 bases from V and 2 bases from J, with 21 bases between. Looked up from germline, CDR1 is SGHRS and CDR2 is YFSETQ. There are 18 residues in the CDR3.

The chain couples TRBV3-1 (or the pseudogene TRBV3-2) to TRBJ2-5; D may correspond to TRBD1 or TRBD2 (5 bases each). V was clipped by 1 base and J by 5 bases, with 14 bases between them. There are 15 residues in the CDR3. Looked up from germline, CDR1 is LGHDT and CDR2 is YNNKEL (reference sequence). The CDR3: CASSQGGAQSETQYF. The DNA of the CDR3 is TGTGCCAGCAGCCAAGGAGGGGCACAGTCGGAGACCCAGTACTTC.

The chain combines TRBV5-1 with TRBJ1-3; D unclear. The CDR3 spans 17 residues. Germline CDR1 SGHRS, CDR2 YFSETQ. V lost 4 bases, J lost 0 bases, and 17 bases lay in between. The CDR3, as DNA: TGCGCCAGCAGCGTCCGACCTGGACGGATCTCTGGAAACACCATATATTTT. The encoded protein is CASSVRPGRISGNTIYF.

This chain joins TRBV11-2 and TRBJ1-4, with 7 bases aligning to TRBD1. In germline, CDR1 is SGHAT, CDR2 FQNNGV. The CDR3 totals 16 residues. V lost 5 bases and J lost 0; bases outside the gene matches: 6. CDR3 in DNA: TGTGCCAGCAGCCCCCGAACAGGGGCAACTAATGAAAAACTGTTTTTT. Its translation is CASSPRTGATNEKLFF.

CDR3 sequence reads: CASSLAGVRAGELFF. DNA of the CDR3: TGTGCCAGCAGCTTAGCGGGGGTGCGAGCCGGGGAGCTGTTTTTT. The chain uses TRBV7-2 and TRBJ2-2, with D perhaps matching TRBD1 or TRBD2 (5 bases each). Germline loops: CDR1 SGHTA, CDR2 FQGNSA. V lost 0 bases to trimming and J lost 6 bases, with 11 bases between them. This CDR3 has 15 residues. The whole variable domain, remainder taken from reference TRBV7-2 and TRBJ2-2, is GAGVSQSPSNKVTEKGKDVELRCDPISGHTALYWYRQSLGQGLEFLIYFQGNSAPDKSGLPSDRFSAERTGGSVSTLTIQRTQQEDSAVYLCASSLAGVRAGELFFGEGSRLTVL.

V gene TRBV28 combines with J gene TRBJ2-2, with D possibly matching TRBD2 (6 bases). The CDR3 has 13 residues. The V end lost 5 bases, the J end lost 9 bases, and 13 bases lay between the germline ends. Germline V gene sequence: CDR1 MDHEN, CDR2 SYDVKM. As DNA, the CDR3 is TGTGCCAGCAGTCCCCCCCGGGGGAGGGAGCTGTTTTTT. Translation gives CASSPPRGRELFF.

This CDR3 is CASNYVGTDTQYF. The CDR3 nucleotides read TGTGCCAGCAACTATGTGGGCACAGATACGCAGTATTTT. The rearrangement uses TRBV9 and TRBJ2-3; D gene uncertain. Trimming stripped 6 bases from V and 1 base from J, with 9 bases between. The CDR3 runs 13 residues. CDR1 and CDR2 from the germline V gene are SGDLS and YYNGEE.

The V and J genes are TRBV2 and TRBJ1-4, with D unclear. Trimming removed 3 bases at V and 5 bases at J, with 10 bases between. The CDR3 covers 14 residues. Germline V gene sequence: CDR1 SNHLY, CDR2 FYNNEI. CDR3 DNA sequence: TGTGCCAGCAGTGATTACAGAGAGAATGAAAAACTGTTTTTT. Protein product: CASSDYRENEKLFF.

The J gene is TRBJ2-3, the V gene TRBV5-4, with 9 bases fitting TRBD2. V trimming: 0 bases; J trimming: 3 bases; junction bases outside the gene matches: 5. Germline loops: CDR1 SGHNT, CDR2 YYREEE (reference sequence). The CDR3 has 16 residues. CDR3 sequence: CASSLVLAGQTDTQYF. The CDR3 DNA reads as TGTGCCAGCAGCTTGGTGCTAGCGGGACAGACAGATACGCAGTATTTT.

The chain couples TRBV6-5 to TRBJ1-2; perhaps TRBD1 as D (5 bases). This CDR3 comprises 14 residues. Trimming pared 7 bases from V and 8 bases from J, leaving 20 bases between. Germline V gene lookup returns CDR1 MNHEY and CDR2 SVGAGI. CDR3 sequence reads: CASKPTRDIGGYTF. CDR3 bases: TGTGCCAGCAAGCCTACCAGGGATATTGGGGGCTACACCTTC.

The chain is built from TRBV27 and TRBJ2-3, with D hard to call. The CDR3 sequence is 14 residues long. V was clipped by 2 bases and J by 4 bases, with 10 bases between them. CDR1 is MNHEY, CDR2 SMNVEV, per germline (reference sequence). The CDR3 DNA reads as TGTGCCAGCAGTTTACTAGGACCGGCAGATACGCAGTATTTT. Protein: CASSLLGPADTQYF.